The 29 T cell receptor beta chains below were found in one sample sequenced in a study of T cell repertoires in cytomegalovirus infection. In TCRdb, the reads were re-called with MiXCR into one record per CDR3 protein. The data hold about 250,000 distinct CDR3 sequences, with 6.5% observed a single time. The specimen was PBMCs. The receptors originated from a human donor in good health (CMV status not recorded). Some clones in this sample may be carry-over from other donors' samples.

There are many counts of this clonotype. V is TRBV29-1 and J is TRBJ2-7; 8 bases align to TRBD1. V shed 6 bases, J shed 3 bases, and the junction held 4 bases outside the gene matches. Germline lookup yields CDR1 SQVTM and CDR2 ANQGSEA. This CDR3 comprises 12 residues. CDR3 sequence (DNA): TGCAGCGTCCGGGACAGGTTCTACGAGCAGTACTTC. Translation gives CSVRDRFYEQYF.

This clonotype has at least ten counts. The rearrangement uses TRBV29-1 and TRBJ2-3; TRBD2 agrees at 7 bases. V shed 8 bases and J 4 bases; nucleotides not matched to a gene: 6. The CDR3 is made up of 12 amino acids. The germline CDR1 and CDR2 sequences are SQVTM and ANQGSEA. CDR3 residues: CSYGLGADTQYF. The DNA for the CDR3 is TGCAGCTACGGACTAGGGGCAGATACGCAGTATTTT.

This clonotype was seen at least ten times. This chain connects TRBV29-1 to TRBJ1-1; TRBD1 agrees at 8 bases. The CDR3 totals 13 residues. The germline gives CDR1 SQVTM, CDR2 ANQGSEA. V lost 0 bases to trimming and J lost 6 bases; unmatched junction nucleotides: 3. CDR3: CSVEDRDRSEAFF. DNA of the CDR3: TGCAGCGTTGAAGACCGGGACAGGTCTGAAGCTTTCTTT.

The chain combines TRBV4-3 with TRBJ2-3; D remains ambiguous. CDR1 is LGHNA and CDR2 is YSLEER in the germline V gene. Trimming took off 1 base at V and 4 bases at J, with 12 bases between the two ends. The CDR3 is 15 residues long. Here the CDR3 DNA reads TGCGCCAGCAGCCAAGCCCCCAGATCACCAGATACGCAGTATTTT. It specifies CASSQAPRSPDTQYF.

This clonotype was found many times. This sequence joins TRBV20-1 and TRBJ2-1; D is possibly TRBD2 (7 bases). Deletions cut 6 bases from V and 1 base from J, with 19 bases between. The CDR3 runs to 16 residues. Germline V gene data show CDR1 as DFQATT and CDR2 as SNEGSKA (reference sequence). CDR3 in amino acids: CSALPWGGPSYNEQFF. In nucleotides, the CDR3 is TGCAGTGCACTGCCATGGGGGGGCCCTTCCTACAATGAGCAGTTCTTC.

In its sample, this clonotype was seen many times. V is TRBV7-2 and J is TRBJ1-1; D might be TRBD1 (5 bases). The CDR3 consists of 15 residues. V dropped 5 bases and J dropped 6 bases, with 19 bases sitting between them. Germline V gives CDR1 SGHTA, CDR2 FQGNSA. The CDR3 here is CASSPGRESGAEAFF. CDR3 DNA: TGTGCCAGCAGCCCGGGCAGGGAGAGTGGGGCTGAAGCTTTCTTT.

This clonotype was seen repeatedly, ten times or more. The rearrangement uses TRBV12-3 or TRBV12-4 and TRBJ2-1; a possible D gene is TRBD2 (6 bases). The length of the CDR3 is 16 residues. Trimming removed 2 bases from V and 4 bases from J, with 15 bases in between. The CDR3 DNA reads TGTGCCAGCAGTTTACCCCTGTTGCGGGGTTACAATGAGCAGTTCTTC. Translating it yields CASSLPLLRGYNEQFF.

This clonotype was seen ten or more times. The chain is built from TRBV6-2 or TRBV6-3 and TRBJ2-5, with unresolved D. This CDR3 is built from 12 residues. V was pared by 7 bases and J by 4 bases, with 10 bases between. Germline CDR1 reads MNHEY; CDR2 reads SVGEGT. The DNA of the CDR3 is TGTGCCAGCAAGGAATGGGGAGAGACCCAGTACTTC. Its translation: CASKEWGETQYF.

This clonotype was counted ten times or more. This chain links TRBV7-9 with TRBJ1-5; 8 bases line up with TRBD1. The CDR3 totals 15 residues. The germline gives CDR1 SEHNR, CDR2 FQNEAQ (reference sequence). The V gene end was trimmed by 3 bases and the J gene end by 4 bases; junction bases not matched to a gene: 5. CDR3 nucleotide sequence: TGTGCCAGCAGCTTCGGACAGGGAGGAAATCAGCCCCAGCATTTT. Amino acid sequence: CASSFGQGGNQPQHF.

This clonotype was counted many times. The CDR3 protein is CSVRPARYEKLFF. CDR3 coding DNA: TGCAGTGTACGTCCGGCCCGCTATGAAAAACTGTTTTTT. The V and J genes are TRBV20-1 and TRBJ1-4; no definite D call. Germline lookup yields CDR1 DFQATT and CDR2 SNEGSKA (reference sequence). The V end was cut by 7 bases, the J end by 6 bases, with 15 bases between. The CDR3 has 13 amino acids.

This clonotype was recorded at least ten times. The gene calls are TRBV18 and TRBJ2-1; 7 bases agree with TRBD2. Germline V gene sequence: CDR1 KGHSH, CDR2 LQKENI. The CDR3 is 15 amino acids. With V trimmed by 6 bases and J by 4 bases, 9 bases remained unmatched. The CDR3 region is CASSPLSGGYNEQFF. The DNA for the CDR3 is TGTGCCAGCTCGCCGCTCTCGGGGGGATACAATGAGCAGTTCTTC.

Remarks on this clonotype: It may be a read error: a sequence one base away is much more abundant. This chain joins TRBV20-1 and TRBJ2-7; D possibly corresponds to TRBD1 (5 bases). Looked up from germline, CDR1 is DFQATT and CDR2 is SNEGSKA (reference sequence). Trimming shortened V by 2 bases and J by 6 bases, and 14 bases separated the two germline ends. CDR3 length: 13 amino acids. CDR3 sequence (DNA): TGCAGTGCTAGAAGGGGCAGGAACCCCGAGCAGTACTTC. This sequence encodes CSARRGRNPEQYF.

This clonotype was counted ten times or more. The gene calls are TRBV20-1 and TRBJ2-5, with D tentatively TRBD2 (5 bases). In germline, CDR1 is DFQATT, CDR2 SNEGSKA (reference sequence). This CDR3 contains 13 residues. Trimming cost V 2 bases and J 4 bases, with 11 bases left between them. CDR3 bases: TGCAGTGCTAGACTTGAGGGTCGAGAGACCCAGTACTTC. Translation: CSARLEGRETQYF.

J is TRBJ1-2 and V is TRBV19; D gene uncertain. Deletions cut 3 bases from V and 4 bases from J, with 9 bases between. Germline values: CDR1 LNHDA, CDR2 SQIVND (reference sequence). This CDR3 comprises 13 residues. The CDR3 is CASSIRSVYGYTF. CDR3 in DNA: TGTGCCAGTAGTATCCGGAGCGTCTATGGCTACACCTTC.

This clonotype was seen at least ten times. The CDR3 reads CSARSGLVPYNEQFF. CDR3 nucleotides: TGCAGTGCTAGGTCAGGACTAGTGCCCTACAATGAGCAGTTCTTC. The V call is TRBV20-1, the J call TRBJ2-1, with 7 bases aligning to TRBD2. Trimming took 3 bases from V and 2 from J; bases not matched to a gene: 7. The V gene's germline CDR1 is DFQATT and CDR2 SNEGSKA (reference sequence). The CDR3 contains 15 residues.

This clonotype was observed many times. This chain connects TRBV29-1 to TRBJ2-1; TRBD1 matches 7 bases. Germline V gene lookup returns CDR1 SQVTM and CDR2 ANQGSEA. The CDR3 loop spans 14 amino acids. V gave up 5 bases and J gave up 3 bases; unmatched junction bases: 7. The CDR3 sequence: CSVTTGFVYNEQFF. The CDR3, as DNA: TGCAGCGTTACGACAGGGTTCGTCTACAATGAGCAGTTCTTC.

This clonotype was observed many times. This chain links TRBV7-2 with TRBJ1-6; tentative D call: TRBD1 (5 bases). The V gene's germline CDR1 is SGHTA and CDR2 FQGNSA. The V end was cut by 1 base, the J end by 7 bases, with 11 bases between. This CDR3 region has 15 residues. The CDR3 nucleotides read TGTGCCAGCAGCTTAGGAGGGGCGAGGAATTCACCCCTCCACTTT. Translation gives CASSLGGARNSPLHF.

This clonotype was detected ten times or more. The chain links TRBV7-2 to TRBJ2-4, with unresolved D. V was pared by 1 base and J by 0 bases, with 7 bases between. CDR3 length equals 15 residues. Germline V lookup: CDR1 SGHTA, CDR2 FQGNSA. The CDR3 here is CASSLEVLAKNIQYF. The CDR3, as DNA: TGTGCCAGCAGCTTAGAGGTGTTAGCCAAAAACATTCAGTACTTC.

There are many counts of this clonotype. CDR3 residues: CASSDHLGKTNEKLFF. DNA of the CDR3: TGTGCCAGCAGTGACCATTTAGGGAAGACTAATGAAAAACTGTTTTTT. The V gene is TRBV6-6, the J gene TRBJ1-4; D not certain. The V end lost 5 bases, the J end lost 2 bases, and 15 bases lay between the germline ends. The CDR3 spans 16 residues. Germline V gene sequence: CDR1 MNHNY, CDR2 SVGAGI (reference sequence).

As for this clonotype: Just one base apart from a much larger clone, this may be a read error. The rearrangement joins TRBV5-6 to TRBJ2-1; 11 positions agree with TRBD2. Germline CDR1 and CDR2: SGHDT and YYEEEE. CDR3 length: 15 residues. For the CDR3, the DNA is TGTGCCAACAGCCTGGGCATACTAGCGGGGGTCGAGCAGTTCTTC. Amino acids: CANSLGILAGVEQFF. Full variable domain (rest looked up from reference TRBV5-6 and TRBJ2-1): DAGVTQSPTHLIKTRGQQVTLRCSPKSGHDTVSWYQQALGQGPQFIFQYYEEEERQRGNFPDRFSGHQFPNYSSELNVNALLLGDSALYLCANSLGILAGVEQFFGPGTRLTVL.

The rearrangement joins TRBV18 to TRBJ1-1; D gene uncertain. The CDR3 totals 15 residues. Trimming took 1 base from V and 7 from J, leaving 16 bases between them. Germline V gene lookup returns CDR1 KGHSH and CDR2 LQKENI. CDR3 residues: CASSPLEMGTGEAFF. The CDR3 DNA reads TGTGCCAGCTCACCACTCGAAATGGGCACCGGTGAAGCTTTCTTT.

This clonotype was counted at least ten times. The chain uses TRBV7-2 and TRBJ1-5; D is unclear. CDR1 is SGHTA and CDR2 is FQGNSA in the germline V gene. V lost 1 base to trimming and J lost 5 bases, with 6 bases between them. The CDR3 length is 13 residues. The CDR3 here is CASSLEPHQPQHF. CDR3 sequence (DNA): TGTGCCAGCAGCTTAGAGCCCCATCAGCCCCAGCATTTT. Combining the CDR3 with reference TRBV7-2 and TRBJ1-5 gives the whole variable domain GAGVSQSPSNKVTEKGKDVELRCDPISGHTALYWYRQSLGQGLEFLIYFQGNSAPDKSGLPSDRFSAERTGGSVSTLTIQRTQQEDSAVYLCASSLEPHQPQHFGDGTRLSIL.

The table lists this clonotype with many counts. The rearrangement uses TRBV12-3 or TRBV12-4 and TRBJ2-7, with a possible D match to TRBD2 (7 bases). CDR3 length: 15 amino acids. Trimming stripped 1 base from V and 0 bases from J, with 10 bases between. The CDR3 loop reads CASSLVGGPSYEQYF. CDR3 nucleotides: TGTGCCAGCAGTTTAGTCGGGGGGCCCTCCTACGAGCAGTACTTC.

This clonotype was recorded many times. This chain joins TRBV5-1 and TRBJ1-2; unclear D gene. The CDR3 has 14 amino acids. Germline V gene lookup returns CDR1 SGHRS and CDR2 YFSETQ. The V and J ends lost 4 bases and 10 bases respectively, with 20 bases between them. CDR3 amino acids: CASSPRFESGHYTF. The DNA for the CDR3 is TGCGCCAGCAGCCCCCGATTTGAGTCAGGCCACTACACCTTC.

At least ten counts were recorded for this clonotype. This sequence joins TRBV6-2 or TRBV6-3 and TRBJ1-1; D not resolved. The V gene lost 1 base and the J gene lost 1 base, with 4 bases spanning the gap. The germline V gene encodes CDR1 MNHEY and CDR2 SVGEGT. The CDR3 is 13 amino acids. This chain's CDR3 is CASSYFPNTEAFF. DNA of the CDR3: TGTGCCAGCAGTTACTTCCCGAACACTGAAGCTTTCTTT.

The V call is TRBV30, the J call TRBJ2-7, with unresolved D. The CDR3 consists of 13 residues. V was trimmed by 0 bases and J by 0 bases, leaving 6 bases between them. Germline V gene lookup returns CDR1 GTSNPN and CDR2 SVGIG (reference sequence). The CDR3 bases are TGTGCCTGGAGTGTACTGGTCTCCTACGAGCAGTACTTC. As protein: CAWSVLVSYEQYF.

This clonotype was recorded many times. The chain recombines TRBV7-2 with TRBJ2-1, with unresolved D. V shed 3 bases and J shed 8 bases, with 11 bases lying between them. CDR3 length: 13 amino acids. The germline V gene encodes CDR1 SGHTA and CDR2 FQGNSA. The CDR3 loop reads CASSLGLWDEQFF. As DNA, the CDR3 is TGTGCCAGCAGCTTGGGGTTGTGGGATGAGCAGTTCTTC.

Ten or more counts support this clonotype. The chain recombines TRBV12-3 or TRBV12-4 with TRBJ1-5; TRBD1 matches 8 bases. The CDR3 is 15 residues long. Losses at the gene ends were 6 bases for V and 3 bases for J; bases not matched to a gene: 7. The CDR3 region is CASRSGQELNQPQHF. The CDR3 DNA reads TGTGCCAGCAGGTCGGGACAGGAGCTCAATCAGCCCCAGCATTTT.

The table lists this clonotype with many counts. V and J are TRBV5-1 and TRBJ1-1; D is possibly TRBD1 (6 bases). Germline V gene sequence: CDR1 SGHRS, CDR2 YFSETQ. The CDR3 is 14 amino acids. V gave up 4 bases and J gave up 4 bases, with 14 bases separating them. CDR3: CASSLTAGATEAFF. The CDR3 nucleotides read TGCGCCAGCAGCCTCACCGCGGGGGCCACTGAAGCTTTCTTT.